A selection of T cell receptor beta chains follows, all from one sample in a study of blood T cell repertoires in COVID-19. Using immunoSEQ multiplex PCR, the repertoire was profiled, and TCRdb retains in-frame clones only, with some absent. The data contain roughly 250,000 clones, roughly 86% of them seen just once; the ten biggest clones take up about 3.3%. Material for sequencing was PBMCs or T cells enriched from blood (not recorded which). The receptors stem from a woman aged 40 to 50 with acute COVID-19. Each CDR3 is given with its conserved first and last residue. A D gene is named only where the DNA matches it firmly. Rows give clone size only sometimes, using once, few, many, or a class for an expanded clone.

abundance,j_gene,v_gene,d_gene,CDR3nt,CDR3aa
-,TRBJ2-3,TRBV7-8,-,TGTGCCAGCAGCTTAGTTACGGGAGCTAGCACAGATACGCAGTATTTT,CASSLVTGASTDTQYF
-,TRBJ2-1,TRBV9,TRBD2,TGTGCCAGCAGTCATAGTCGGGCTAGCGGGAGGTACAATGAGCAGTTCTTC,CASSHSRASGRYNEQFF
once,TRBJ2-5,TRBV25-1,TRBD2,TGTGCCAGCAGTGAAACGACTAGCGGGATCCAAGAGACCCAGTACTTC,CASSETTSGIQETQYF
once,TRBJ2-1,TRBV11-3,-,TGTGCCAGTCAGGGTCCCGATGAGCAGTTCTTC,CASQGPDEQFF
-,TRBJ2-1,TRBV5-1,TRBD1,TGCGCCAGCAGCTTACTGACAGGGAACGAGCAGTTCTTC,CASSLLTGNEQFF
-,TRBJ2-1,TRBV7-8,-,TGTGCCAGCAGTTTAGCCCGGGACTTGCACTACAATGAGCAGTTCTTC,CASSLARDLHYNEQFF
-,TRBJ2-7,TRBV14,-,TGTGCCAGCAGCCATCTTGCGGCGGGCTCCTACGAGCAGTACTTC,CASSHLAAGSYEQYF
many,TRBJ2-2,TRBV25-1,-,TGTGCCAGCAGTGTCCAGGGCTCTAACACCGGGGAGCTGTTTTTT,CASSVQGSNTGELFF
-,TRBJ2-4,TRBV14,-,TGTGCCAGCAGCCAGACCCCAGGTGGCAAAAACATTCAGTACTTC,CASSQTPGGKNIQYF
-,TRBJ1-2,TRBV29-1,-,TGCAGCGTTTTGGAGGGCCGAGGCTATGGCTACACCTTC,CSVLEGRGYGYTF
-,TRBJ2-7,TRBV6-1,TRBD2,TGTGCCAGCAGTGCTCTCGGGACTAGCGGGTGGGGAATCTCCTACGAGCAGTACTTC,CASSALGTSGWGISYEQYF